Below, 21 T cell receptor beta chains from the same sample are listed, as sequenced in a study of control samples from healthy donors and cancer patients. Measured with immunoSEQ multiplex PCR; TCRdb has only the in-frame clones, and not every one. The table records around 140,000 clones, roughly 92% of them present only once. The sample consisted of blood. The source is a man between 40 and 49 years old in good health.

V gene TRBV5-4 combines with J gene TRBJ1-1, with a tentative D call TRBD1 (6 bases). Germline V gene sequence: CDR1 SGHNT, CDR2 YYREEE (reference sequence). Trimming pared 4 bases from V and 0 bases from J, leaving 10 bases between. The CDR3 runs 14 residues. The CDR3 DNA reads TGTGCCAGCAGCCTGACAGGCATGAACACTGAAGCTTTCTTT. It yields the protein CASSLTGMNTEAFF.

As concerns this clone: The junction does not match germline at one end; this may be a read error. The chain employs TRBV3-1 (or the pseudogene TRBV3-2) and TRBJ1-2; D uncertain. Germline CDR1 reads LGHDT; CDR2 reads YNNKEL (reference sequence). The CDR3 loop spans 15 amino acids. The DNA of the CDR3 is TGTGCCAGCAGCCAAGGCCGAAGGCCCTCCTATAGCTACACCTTC. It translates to CASSQGRRPSYSYTF.

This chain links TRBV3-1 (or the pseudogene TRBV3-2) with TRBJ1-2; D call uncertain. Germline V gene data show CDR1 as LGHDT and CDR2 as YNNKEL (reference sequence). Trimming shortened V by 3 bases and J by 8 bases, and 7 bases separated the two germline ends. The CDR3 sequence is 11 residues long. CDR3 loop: CASSHGNGYTF. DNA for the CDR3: TGTGCCAGCAGCCATGGTAACGGCTACACCTTC.

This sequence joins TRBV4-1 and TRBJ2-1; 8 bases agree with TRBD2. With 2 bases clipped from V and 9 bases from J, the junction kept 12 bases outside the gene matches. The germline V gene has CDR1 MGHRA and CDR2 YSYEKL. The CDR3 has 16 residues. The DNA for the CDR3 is TGCGCCAGCAGCCAATCTGAATTAGCGGGAAGGGGTGAGCAGTTCTTC. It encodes CASSQSELAGRGEQFF.

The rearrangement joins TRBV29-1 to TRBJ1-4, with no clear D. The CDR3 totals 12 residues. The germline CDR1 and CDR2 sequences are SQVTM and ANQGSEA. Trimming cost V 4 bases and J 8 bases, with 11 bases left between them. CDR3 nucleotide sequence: TGCAGCGTTGGATCAGGAAAAGAAAAACTGTTTTTT. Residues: CSVGSGKEKLFF.

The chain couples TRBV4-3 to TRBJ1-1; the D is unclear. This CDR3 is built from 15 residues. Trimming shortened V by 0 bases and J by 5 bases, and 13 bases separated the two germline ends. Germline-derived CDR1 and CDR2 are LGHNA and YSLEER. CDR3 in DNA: TGCGCCAGCAGCCAAGAGTGGATAGGCGGAACTGAAGCTTTCTTT. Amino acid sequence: CASSQEWIGGTEAFF.

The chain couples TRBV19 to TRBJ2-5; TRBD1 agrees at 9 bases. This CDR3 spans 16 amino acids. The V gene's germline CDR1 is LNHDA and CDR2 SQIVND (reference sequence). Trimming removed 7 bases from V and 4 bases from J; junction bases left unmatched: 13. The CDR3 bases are TGTGCCAGTACCCAACCCGGGACAGGGCTGCCAGAGACCCAGTACTTC. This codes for CASTQPGTGLPETQYF.

CDR3 in DNA: TGTGCCAGCAGTACAGGGGTTAACTATGGCTACACCTTC. It is translated as CASSTGVNYGYTF. The chain is built from TRBV3-1 (or the pseudogene TRBV3-2) and TRBJ1-2, with 7 bases that match TRBD1. The CDR3 spans 13 residues. V lost 6 bases to trimming and J lost 1 base; unmatched junction nucleotides: 2. Germline V gene data show CDR1 as LGHDT and CDR2 as YNNKEL (reference sequence).

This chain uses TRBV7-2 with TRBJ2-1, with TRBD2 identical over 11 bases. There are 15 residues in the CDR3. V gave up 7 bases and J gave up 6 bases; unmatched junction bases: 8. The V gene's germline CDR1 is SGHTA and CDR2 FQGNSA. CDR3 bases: TGTGCCAGCACCTCTACTAGCGGGAGAGGCAATGAGCAGTTCTTC. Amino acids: CASTSTSGRGNEQFF. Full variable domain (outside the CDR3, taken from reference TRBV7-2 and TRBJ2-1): GAGVSQSPSNKVTEKGKDVELRCDPISGHTALYWYRQSLGQGLEFLIYFQGNSAPDKSGLPSDRFSAERTGGSVSTLTIQRTQQEDSAVYLCASTSTSGRGNEQFFGPGTRLTVL.

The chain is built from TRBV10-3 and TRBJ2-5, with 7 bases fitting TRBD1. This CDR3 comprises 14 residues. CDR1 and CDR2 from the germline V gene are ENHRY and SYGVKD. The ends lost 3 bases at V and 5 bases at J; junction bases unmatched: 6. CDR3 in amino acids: CAISDRWTGETQYF. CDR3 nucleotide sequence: TGTGCCATCAGTGACCGTTGGACAGGCGAGACCCAGTACTTC.

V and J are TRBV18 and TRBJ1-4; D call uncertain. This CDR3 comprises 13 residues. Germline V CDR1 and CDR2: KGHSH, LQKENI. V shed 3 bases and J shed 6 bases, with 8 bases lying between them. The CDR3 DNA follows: TGTGCCAGCTCACCCTCTCAAGATGAAAAACTGTTTTTT. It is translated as CASSPSQDEKLFF. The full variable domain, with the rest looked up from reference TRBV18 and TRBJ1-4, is NAGVMQNPRHLVRRRGQEARLRCSPMKGHSHVYWYRQLPEEGLKFMVYLQKENIIDESGMPKERFSAEFPKEGPSILRIQQVVRGDSAAYFCASSPSQDEKLFFGSGTQLSVL.

CDR3 protein: CASSSPAGQGAATNEKLFF. The CDR3 DNA is TGTGCCAGCAGCTCTCCGGCGGGACAGGGGGCTGCAACTAATGAAAAACTGTTTTTT. This chain links TRBV9 with TRBJ1-4; 12 bases fit TRBD1. This CDR3 region has 19 residues. Losses at the gene ends were 4 bases for V and 0 bases for J; bases not matched to a gene: 10. From germline, CDR1 is SGDLS and CDR2 YYNGEE. Drawing the rest from reference TRBV9 and TRBJ1-4, the complete variable domain is DSGVTQTPKHLITATGQRVTLRCSPRSGDLSVYWYQQSLDQGLQFLIQYYNGEERAKGNILERFSAQQFPDLHSELNLSSLELGDSALYFCASSSPAGQGAATNEKLFFGSGTQLSVL.

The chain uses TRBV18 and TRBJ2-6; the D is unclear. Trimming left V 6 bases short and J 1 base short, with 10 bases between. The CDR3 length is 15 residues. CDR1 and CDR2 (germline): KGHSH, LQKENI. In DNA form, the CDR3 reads TGTGCCAGCTCCCCAGAGAGGTCTGGGGCCAACGTCCTGACTTTC. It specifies CASSPERSGANVLTF.

CDR3 region: CASSWTGRNTEAFF. In DNA, the CDR3 is TGTGCCAGCAGTTGGACCGGGAGAAACACTGAAGCTTTCTTT. The chain carries TRBV6-5 and TRBJ1-1; D unresolved. V was pared by 4 bases and J by 2 bases, with 11 bases between. This CDR3 is 14 amino acids long. Germline CDR1 reads MNHEY; CDR2 reads SVGAGI.

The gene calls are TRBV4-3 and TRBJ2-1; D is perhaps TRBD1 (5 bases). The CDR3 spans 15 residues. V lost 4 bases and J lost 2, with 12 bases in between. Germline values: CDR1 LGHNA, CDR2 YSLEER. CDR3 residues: CASSLGQLAYNEQFF. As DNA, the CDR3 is TGCGCCAGCAGCCTGGGGCAGCTAGCCTACAATGAGCAGTTCTTC.

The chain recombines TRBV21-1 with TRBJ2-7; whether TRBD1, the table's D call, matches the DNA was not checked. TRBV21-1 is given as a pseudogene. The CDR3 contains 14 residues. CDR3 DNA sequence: TGTGCCAGCACTCACAGGGAAATCCCCTACGAGCAGTACTTC. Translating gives CASTHREIPYEQYF.

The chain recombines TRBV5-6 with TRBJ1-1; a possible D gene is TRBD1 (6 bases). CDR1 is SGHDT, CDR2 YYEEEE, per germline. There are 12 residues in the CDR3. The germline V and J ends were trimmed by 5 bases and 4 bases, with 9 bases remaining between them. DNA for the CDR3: TGTGCCAGCAGGACAGGAGGCACTGAAGCTTTCTTT. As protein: CASRTGGTEAFF. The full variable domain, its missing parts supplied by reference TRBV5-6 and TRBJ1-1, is DAGVTQSPTHLIKTRGQQVTLRCSPKSGHDTVSWYQQALGQGPQFIFQYYEEEERQRGNFPDRFSGHQFPNYSSELNVNALLLGDSALYLCASRTGGTEAFFGQGTRLTVV.

CDR3 sequence reads: CASGVTGDGEQYF. Here the CDR3 DNA reads TGTGCCAGCGGGGTGACAGGGGATGGCGAGCAGTACTTC. The chain uses TRBV7-3 and TRBJ2-7, with 8 nucleotides matching TRBD1. Per germline, CDR1 SGHTA and CDR2 FQGTGA. CDR3 size: 13 residues. The junction had 9 bases not matched to a gene; V was cut back by 8 bases and J by 6 bases.

The CDR3 reads CASSRTSGGFQETQYF. CDR3 DNA: TGTGCCAGCAGCCGGACTAGCGGGGGTTTCCAAGAGACCCAGTACTTC. The chain recombines TRBV7-2 with TRBJ2-5, with 13 bases fitting TRBD2. The CDR3 covers 16 residues. From germline, CDR1 is SGHTA and CDR2 FQGNSA. After removal of 5 bases from V and 1 base from J, the junction contained 4 bases not matched to a gene.

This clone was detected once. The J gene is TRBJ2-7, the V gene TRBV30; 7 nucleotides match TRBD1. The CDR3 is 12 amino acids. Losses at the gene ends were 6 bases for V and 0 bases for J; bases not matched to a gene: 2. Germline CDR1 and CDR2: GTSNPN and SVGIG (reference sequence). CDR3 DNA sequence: TGTGCCTGTGGGACAGCCTCCTACGAGCAGTACTTC. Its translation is CACGTASYEQYF.

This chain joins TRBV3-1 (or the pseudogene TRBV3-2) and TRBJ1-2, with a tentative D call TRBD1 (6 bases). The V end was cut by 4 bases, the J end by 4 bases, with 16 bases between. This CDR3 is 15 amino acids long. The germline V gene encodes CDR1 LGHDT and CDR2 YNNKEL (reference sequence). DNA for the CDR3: TGTGCCAGCAGCCGCAGGGGAACGGGGATCTATGGCTACACCTTC. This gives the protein CASSRRGTGIYGYTF.